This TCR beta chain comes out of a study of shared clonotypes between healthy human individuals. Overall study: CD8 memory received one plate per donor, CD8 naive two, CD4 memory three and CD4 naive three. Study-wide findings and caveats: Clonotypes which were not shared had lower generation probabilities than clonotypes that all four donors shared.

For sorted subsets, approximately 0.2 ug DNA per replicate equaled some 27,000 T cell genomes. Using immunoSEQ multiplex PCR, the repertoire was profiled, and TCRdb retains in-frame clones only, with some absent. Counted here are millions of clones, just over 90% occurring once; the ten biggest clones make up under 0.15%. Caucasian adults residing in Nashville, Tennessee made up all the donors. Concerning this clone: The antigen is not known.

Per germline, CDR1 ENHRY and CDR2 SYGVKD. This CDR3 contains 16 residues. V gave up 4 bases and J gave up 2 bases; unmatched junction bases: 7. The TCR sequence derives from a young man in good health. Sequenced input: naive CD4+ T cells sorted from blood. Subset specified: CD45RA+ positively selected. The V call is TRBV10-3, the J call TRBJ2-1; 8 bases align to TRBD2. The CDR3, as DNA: TGTGCCATCAGTGGACGAGCGGGAGAGACCTACAATGAGCAGTTCTTC. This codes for CAISGRAGETYNEQFF.